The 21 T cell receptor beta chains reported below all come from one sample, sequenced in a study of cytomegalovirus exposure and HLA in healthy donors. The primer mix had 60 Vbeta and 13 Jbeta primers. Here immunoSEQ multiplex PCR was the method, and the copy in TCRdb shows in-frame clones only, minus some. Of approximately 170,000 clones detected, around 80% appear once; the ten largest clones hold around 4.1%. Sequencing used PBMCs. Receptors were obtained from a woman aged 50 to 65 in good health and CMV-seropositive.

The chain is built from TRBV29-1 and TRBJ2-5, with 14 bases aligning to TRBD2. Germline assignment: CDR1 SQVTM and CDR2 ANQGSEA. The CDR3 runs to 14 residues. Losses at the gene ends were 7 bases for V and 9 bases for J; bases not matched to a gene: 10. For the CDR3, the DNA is TGCAGCGGAGGGGGGACTAGCGGGGGTGGGTCCCAGTACTTC. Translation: CSGGGTSGGGSQYF. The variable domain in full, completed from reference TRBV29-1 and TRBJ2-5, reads SAVISQKPSRDICQRGTSLTIQCQVDSQVTMMFWYRQQPGQSLTLIATANQGSEATYESGFVIDKFPISRPNLTFSTLTVSNMSPEDSSIYLCSGGGTSGGGSQYFGPGTRLLVL.

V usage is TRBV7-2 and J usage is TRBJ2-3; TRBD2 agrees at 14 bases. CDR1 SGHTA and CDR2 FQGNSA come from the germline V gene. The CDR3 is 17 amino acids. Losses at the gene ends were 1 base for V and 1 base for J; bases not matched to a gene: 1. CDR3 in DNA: TGTGCCAGCAGCTTAGTGACTAGCGGGAGGGGCACAGATACGCAGTATTTT. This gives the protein CASSLVTSGRGTDTQYF.

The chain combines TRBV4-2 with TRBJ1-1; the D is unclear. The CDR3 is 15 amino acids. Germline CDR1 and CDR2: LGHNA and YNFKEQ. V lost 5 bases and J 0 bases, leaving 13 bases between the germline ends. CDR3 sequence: CASSVGSRMNTEAFF. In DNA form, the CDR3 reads TGTGCCAGCAGCGTAGGGAGTCGGATGAACACTGAAGCTTTCTTT.

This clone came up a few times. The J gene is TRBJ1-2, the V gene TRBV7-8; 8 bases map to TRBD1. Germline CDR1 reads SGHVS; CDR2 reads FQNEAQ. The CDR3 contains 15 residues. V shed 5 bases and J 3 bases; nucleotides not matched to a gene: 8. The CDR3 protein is CASSPTIQGDYGYTF. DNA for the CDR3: TGTGCCAGCAGCCCGACAATACAGGGGGACTATGGCTACACCTTC.

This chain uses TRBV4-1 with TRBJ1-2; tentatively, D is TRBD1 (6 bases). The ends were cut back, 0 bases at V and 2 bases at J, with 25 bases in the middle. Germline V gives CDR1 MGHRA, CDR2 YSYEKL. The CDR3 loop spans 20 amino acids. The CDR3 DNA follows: TGCGCCAGCAGCCAAGATGGAGACGCGTTTTTACAGGGTCCCAACTATGGCTACACCTTC. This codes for CASSQDGDAFLQGPNYGYTF.

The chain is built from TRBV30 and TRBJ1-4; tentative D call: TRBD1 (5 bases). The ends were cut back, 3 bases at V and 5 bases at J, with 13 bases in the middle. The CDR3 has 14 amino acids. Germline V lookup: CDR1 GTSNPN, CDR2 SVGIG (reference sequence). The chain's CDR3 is CAWSGGFGNEKLFF. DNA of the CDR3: TGTGCCTGGAGCGGGGGGTTTGGCAATGAAAAACTGTTTTTT.

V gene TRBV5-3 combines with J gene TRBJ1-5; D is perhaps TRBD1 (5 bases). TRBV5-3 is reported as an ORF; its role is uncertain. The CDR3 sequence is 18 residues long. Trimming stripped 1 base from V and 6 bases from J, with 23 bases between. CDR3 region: CARSLSRNRDFRRQPQHF. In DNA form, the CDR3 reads TGTGCCAGAAGCTTGTCTCGAAACCGGGACTTTCGACGTCAGCCCCAGCATTTT.

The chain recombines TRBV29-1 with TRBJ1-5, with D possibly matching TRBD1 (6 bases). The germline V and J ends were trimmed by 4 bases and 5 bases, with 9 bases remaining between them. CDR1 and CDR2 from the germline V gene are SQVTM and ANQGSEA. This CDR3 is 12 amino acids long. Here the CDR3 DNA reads TGCAGCGTTGGACAGGCTGATCAGCCCCAGCATTTT. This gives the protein CSVGQADQPQHF.

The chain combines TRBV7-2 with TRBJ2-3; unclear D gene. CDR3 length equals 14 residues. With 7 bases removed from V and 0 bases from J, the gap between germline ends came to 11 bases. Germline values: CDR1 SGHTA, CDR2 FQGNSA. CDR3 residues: CASTLSRSTDTQYF. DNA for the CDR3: TGTGCCAGCACTCTTTCGAGAAGCACAGATACGCAGTATTTT.

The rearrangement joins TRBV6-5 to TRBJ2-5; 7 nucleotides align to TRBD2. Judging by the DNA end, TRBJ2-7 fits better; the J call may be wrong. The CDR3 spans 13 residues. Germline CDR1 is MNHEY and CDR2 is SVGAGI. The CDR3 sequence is CASIPPGGGEQYF. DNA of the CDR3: TGTGCCAGCATCCCCCCGGGAGGAGGCGAGCAGTACTTC.

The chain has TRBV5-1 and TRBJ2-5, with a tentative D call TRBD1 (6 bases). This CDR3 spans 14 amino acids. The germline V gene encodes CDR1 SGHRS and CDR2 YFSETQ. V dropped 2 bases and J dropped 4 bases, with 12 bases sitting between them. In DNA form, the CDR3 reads TGCGCCAGCAGCTTCCGTGGACAGAGAGAGACCCAGTACTTC. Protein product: CASSFRGQRETQYF.

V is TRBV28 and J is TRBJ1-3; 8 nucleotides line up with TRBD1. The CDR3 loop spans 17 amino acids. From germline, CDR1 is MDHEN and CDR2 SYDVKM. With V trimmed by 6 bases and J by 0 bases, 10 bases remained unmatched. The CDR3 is CASRSLGTGPSGNTIYF. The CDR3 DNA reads TGTGCCAGCAGGTCTCTGGGGACAGGTCCCTCTGGAAACACCATATATTTT.

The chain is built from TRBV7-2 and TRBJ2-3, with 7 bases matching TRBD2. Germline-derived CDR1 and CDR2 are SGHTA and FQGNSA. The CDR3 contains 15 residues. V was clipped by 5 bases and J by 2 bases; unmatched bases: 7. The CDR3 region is CASSPWGGVTDTQYF. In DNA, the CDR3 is TGTGCCAGCAGCCCATGGGGGGGGGTCACAGATACGCAGTATTTT.

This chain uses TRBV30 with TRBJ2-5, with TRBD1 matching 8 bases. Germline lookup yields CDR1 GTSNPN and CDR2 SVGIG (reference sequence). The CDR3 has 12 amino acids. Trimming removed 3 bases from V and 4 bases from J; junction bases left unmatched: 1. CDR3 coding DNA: TGTGCCTGGAGGACAGGGGCAGAGACCCAGTACTTC. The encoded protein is CAWRTGAETQYF.

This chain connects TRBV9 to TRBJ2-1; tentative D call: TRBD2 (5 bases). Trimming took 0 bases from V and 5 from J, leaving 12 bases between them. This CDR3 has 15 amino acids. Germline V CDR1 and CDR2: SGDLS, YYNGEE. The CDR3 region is CASSVARGGHNEQFF. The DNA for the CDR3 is TGTGCCAGCAGCGTAGCCCGGGGTGGACACAATGAGCAGTTCTTC.

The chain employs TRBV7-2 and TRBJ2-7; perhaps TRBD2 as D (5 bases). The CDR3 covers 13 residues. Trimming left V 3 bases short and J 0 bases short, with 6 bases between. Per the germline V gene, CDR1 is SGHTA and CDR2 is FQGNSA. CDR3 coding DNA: TGTGCCAGCAGCTTTGGACTCTCCTACGAGCAGTACTTC. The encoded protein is CASSFGLSYEQYF.

CDR3 sequence: CASSWGTGSTGELFF. CDR3 bases: TGCGCCAGCAGCTGGGGAACGGGAAGCACCGGGGAGCTGTTTTTT. The chain couples TRBV5-1 to TRBJ2-2, with D possibly matching TRBD2 (5 bases). The CDR3 spans 15 residues. Trimming took 3 bases from V and 4 from J, leaving 13 bases between them. Germline V CDR1 and CDR2: SGHRS, YFSETQ.

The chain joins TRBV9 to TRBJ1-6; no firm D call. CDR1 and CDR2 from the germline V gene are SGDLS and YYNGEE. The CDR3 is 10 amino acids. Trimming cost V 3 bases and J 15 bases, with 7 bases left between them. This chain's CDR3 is CASSGRILHF. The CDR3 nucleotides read TGTGCCAGCAGCGGTAGAATCCTCCACTTT. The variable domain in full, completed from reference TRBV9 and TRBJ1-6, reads DSGVTQTPKHLITATGQRVTLRCSPRSGDLSVYWYQQSLDQGLQFLIQYYNGEERAKGNILERFSAQQFPDLHSELNLSSLELGDSALYFCASSGRILHFGNGTRLTVT.

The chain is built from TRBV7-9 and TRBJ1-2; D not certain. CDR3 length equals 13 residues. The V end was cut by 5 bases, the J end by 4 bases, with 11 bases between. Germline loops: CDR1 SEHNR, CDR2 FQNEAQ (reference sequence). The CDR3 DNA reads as TGTGCCAGCAGCACCGGGAACCTCTATGGCTACACCTTC. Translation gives CASSTGNLYGYTF.

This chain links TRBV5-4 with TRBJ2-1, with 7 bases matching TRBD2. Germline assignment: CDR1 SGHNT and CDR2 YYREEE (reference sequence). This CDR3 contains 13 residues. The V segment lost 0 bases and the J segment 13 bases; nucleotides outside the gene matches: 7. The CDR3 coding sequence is TGTGCCAGCAGCTTGGCGGCGGCTAGCGGACAGTTCTTC. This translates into CASSLAAASGQFF.

The CDR3 sequence: CSVAATGSYEQYF. CDR3 bases: TGCAGCGTTGCTGCAACAGGATCCTACGAGCAGTACTTC. This chain links TRBV29-1 with TRBJ2-7; maybe TRBD1 (5 bases). The CDR3 runs to 13 residues. With 4 bases removed from V and 1 base from J, the gap between germline ends came to 11 bases. Germline CDR1 is SQVTM and CDR2 is ANQGSEA.